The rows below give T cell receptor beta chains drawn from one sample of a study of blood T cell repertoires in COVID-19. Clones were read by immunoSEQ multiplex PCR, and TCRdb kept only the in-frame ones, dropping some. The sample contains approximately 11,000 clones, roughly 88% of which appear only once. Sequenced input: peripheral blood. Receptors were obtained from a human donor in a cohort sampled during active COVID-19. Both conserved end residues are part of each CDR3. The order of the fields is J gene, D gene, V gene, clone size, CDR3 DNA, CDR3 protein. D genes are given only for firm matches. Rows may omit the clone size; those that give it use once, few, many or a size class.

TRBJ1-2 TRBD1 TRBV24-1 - TGTGCCACCAGTGAATCGGGACAGGACTATGGCTACACCTTC CATSESGQDYGYTF
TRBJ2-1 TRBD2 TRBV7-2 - TGTGCCAGCAGCTCCGGGGGGAAACTAGCGGAGCCCCGGGATGAGCAGTTCTTC CASSSGGKLAEPRDEQFF
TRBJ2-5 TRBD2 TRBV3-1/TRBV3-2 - TGTGCCAGCAGCCCCCCCCTAGCGGAAGAGACCCAGTACTTC CASSPPLAEETQYF
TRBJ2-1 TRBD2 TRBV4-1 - TGCGCCAGCAGCGTACCTACCGGGACTACACTACATGAGCAGTTCTTC CASSVPTGTTLHEQFF
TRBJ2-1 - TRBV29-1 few TGCAGCGTTGCCCCTACTAATGAGCAGTTCTTC CSVAPTNEQFF
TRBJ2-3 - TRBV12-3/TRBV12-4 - TGTGCCAGCAGTCCAAGCACAGATACGCAGTATTTT CASSPSTDTQYF
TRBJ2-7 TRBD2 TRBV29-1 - TGCAGCGTTGGGGCTGCGGGAGGGCCCTACGAGCAGTACTTC CSVGAAGGPYEQYF
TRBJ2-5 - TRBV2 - TGTGCCAGCAGCGGGAGACACGGCGAGGAGACCCAGTACTTC CASSGRHGEETQYF
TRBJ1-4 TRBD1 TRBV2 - TGTGCCAGCAGCCCGGACAGGTTCAATGAAAAACTGTTTTTT CASSPDRFNEKLFF
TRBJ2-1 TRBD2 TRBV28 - TGTGCCACCGCCTCGGCTAGCGGGGTGAGCTCCTACAATGAGCAGTTCTTC CATASASGVSSYNEQFF
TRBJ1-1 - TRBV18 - TGTGCCAGCTCACTTCCCGAGACAAAAGCTTTCTTT CASSLPETKAFF
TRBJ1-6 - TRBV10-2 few TGCGCCAGCCGACCAGGGGAAAATTCACCCCTCCACTTT CASRPGENSPLHF
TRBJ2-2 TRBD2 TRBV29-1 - TGCAGCGTTGAAGGCGGGAGGTCGACGGACGCGAACACCGGGGAGCTGTTTTTT CSVEGGRSTDANTGELFF
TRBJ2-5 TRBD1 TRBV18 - TGTGCCAGCTCACCACCGGACAGGTTAGGGGAGACCCAGTACTTC CASSPPDRLGETQYF
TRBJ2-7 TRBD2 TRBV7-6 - TGTGCCAGCAGCTTAGCGAGCGGGAGGCGGCAGTACTTC CASSLASGRRQYF
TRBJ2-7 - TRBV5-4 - TGTGCCAGCAGCTCAATTGACAAACCCTACGAGCAGTACTTC CASSSIDKPYEQYF
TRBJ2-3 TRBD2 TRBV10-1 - TGCGCCAGCAGCGTTGCAACGCCCGCGACGGGACTAGCGGGGCTGGAGGCAGATACGCAGTATTTT CASSVATPATGLAGLEADTQYF
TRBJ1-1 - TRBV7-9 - TGTGCCAGCAGCCTGAGGAGGGGTGGCGTCACTGAAGCTTTCTTT CASSLRRGGVTEAFF
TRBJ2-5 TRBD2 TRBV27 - TGTGCCAGCAGCCCCCCAGCTAGCGGCCAAGAGACCCAGTACTTC CASSPPASGQETQYF
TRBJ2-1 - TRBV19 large TGTGCCAGCGGGGGTCGCTCCTACAATGAGCAGTTCTTC CASGGRSYNEQFF
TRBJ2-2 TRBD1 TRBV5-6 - TGTGCCAGCAGCCGCGACAGGGGGCCCGAGAACACCGGGGAGCTGTTTTTT CASSRDRGPENTGELFF
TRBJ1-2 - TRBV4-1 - TGCGCCAGCAGCCAAGACCGGACAAACATTAACTATGGCTACACCTTC CASSQDRTNINYGYTF
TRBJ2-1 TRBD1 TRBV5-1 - TGCGCCAGCAGCCTTGGAGGGACAGGCTACAATGAGCAGTTCTTC CASSLGGTGYNEQFF
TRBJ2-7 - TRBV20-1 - TGCAGTGCTAGTGGCGGGATTACCTACGAGCAGTACTTC CSASGGITYEQYF
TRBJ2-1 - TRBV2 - TGTGCCAGCACCCTGTTAGAGCAGTTCTTC CASTLLEQFF
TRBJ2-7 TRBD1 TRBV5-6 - TGTGCCAGCAGGTCGACAGGGTCCGCCTACGAGCAGTACTTC CASRSTGSAYEQYF
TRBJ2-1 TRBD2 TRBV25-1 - TGTGCCAGCAGTGAATCAACTAGCGGAGCAAATGAGCAGTTCTTC CASSESTSGANEQFF
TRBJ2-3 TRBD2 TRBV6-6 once TGTGCCAGCAGTTACTCGGGACTAGCTGCAGATACGCAGTATTTT CASSYSGLAADTQYF
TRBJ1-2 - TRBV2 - TGTGCAGGGGCCCAATCCTCCTACACCTTC CAGAQSSYTF
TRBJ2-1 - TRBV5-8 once TGTGCCAGCAGCTCGCGGGACTCCGCTATAAGCTCCTACAATGAGCAGTTCTTC CASSSRDSAISSYNEQFF
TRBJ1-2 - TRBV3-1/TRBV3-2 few TGTGCCAGCAGCCATAAACCCGGGGTGGATGGCTACACCTTC CASSHKPGVDGYTF
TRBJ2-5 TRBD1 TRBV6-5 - TGTGCCAGCAGTTACGGGACAGGGGAGGGAGAGACCCAGTACTTC CASSYGTGEGETQYF
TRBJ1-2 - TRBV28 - TGTGCCAGCAGTAGTTCGGTGAGAGGCTACACCTTC CASSSSVRGYTF
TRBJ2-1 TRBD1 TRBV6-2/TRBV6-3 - TGTGCCAGCAGTCCCCTCCAGGGACAGGGGGCCCACAATGAGCAGTTCTTC CASSPLQGQGAHNEQFF
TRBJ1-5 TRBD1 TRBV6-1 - TGTGCCAGCAGTGAGCAGGGGGAACAGCCCCAGCATTTT CASSEQGEQPQHF
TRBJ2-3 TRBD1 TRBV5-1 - TGCGCCAGCAAGCGGACAGGGGCTCCCACAGATACGCAGTATTTT CASKRTGAPTDTQYF
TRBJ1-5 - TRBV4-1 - TGCGCCAGCAGCCAAGATGGGGGGATTGGGAATCAGCCCCAGCATTTT CASSQDGGIGNQPQHF
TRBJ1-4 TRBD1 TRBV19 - TGTGCCAGTAAAGGGTCGACAGGGGGAAGTGAAAAACTGTTTTTT CASKGSTGGSEKLFF
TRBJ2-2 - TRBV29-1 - TGCAGCGCGGACTACGGGGAGATTTATTCTACCGGGGAGCTGTTTTTT CSADYGEIYSTGELFF
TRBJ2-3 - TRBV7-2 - TGTGCCAGCAGCTTATCAGGGAGCACAGATACGCAGTATTTT CASSLSGSTDTQYF
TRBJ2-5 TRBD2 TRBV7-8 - TGTGCCAGCGAGCCGGGCCTACAGCGGGGGACCCAGTACTTC CASEPGLQRGTQYF
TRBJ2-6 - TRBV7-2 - TGTGCCAGCAGCTTAGGGGGGGCTGGGGCCAACGTCCTGACTTTC CASSLGGAGANVLTF
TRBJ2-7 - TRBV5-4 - TGTGCCAGCAGCAGCCAGGTGGACGAGCAGTACTTC CASSSQVDEQYF
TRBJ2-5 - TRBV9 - TGTGCCAGCAGCGTAGGGGCTAGCGCTATCCAAGAGACCCAGTACTTC CASSVGASAIQETQYF
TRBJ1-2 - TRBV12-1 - TGTGCCAGCAGCTTTGCGCCCCGGGACAGGGATAGCGGCTACACCTTC CASSFAPRDRDSGYTF
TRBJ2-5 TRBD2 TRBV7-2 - TGTGCCAGCAGCTTAGACCGCCCACTAGCGGAACTCCAAGAGACCCAGTACTTC CASSLDRPLAELQETQYF
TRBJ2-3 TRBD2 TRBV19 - TGTGCCAGTAGACCAACTAGCGCTCACACAGATACGCAGTATTTT CASRPTSAHTDTQYF
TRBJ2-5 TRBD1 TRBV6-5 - TGTGCCAGCAGCGGGTCAAGGGGTGAGGGGGCGACCCAGTACTTC CASSGSRGEGATQYF
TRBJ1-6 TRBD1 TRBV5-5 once TGTGCCAGCAGCTTGGACAGGGGTGGGTCACCCCTCCACTTT CASSLDRGGSPLHF
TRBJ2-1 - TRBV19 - TGTGCCAGTAGTACCCAGGGTTTAAGCTCCTACAATGAGCAGTTCTTC CASSTQGLSSYNEQFF
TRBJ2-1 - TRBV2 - TGTGCCAGCAGTACGGGACTTAACTCCTACAATGAGCAGTTCTTC CASSTGLNSYNEQFF
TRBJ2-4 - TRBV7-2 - TGTGCCAGCAGCCAGGCCTCTACCTTAGCCAAAAACATTCAGTACTTC CASSQASTLAKNIQYF
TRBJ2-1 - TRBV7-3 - TGTGCCAGCAGCTCAATTCCCAGGGCAGGATACAATGAGCAGTTCTTC CASSSIPRAGYNEQFF